This T cell receptor beta chain was retrieved from a study of a mutant IDH1 vaccine in newly diagnosed glioma. Time point indicated: week 5, during vaccination. With topical imiquimod, each dose of the vaccine consisted of 300 ug of mutant IDH1 20-mer peptide. This clone showed up just once. Its target is unknown. V gave up 7 bases and J gave up 4 bases, with 19 bases separating them. Germline-derived CDR1 and CDR2 are MNHEY and SVGAGI. This CDR3 comprises 15 residues. TCRdb keeps only in-frame clones here, not all; method: immunoSEQ multiplex PCR. The sample records fewer than 70,000 clones, 85% to 90% being singletons.

This material consisted of PBMCs, taken from a glioma patient whose treatment included an IDH1 peptide vaccine. This receptor was identified in a woman aged 35 to 49 with glioma. The V and J genes are TRBV6-5 and TRBJ1-1, with D perhaps matching TRBD1 (5 bases). CDR3 DNA sequence: TGTGCCAGCACCCTTGACGGGGCGAGGGGCACTGAAGCTTTCTTT. Encoded protein: CASTLDGARGTEAFF.